These 12 T cell receptor beta chains share one sample of origin, sequenced in a study of OX40 agonist ivuxolimab in advanced cancers. Some clones are missing from TCRdb's copy, which holds only in-frame ones; the method was immunoSEQ multiplex PCR. The sample records tens of thousands of clones, approximately 90% being singletons. The specimen comprised CD4+ or CD8+ T cells sorted from blood, sampled in a trial of the OX40 agonist ivuxolimab. The source is an adult with an advanced solid tumor such as melanoma, head and neck, liver or kidney cancer.

The chain joins TRBV29-1 to TRBJ2-1, with 9 bases fitting TRBD1. The length of the CDR3 is 14 residues. In germline, CDR1 is SQVTM, CDR2 ANQGSEA. V shed 4 bases and J 6 bases; nucleotides not matched to a gene: 7. This chain's CDR3 is CSVGAGQGFNEQFF. The DNA of the CDR3 is TGCAGCGTTGGTGCTGGACAGGGGTTCAATGAGCAGTTCTTC.

V gene TRBV4-3 combines with J gene TRBJ2-3; no definite D call. CDR3 length equals 14 residues. Between the trimmed V and J ends, which lost 0 bases and 11 bases, there was a span of 15 bases. Germline V gene lookup returns CDR1 LGHNA and CDR2 YSLEER. For the CDR3, the DNA is TGCGCCAGCAGCCAAGAGTGGCCGGGTCCGGGGCAGTATTTT. Its translation: CASSQEWPGPGQYF.

V gene TRBV7-9 combines with J gene TRBJ1-2; 7 nucleotides line up with TRBD1. Germline values: CDR1 SEHNR, CDR2 FQNEAQ (reference sequence). The CDR3 spans 16 residues. V dropped 5 bases and J dropped 8; count of bases not matched to a gene: 17. The CDR3 spells CASSDIKAQGKGGYTF. CDR3 sequence (DNA): TGTGCCAGCAGCGATATTAAGGCACAGGGGAAGGGAGGCTACACCTTC.

The gene calls are TRBV29-1 and TRBJ2-5; D ambiguous. V lost 4 bases and J lost 4, with 13 bases in between. The V gene's germline CDR1 is SQVTM and CDR2 ANQGSEA. This CDR3 region has 13 residues. CDR3 DNA: TGCAGCGTTGCGGTGGGTTGGGGAGAGACCCAGTACTTC. Protein: CSVAVGWGETQYF.

The chain is built from TRBV19 and TRBJ1-3; 7 nucleotides agree with TRBD1. Germline assignment: CDR1 LNHDA and CDR2 SQIVND (reference sequence). This CDR3 spans 14 amino acids. V was pared by 7 bases and J by 0 bases, with 3 bases of the junction left unmatched. This CDR3 reads CASTDRSSGNTIYF. The CDR3 DNA follows: TGTGCCAGTACGGACAGGAGCTCTGGAAACACCATATATTTT.

The V call is TRBV6-5, the J call TRBJ2-7; no clear D. This CDR3 has 13 residues. The germline V gene has CDR1 MNHEY and CDR2 SVGAGI. Between the trimmed V and J ends, which lost 6 bases and 3 bases, there was a span of 12 bases. The CDR3 sequence: CASREDSFYEQYF. CDR3 DNA: TGTGCCAGCAGAGAAGACTCTTTCTACGAGCAGTACTTC.

This rearrangement joins TRBV6-1 to TRBJ1-5; D gene ambiguous. Germline lookup yields CDR1 MNHNS and CDR2 SASEGT. The CDR3 runs to 13 residues. V lost 1 base, J lost 4 bases, and 5 bases lay in between. CDR3 coding DNA: TGTGCCAGCAGTGAAGTCTTGAATCAGCCCCAGCATTTT. The encoded protein is CASSEVLNQPQHF.

The chain has TRBV7-8 and TRBJ2-3, with D tentatively TRBD1 (6 bases). V shed 2 bases and J shed 5 bases, with 17 bases lying between them. The CDR3 spans 16 residues. CDR1 is SGHVS and CDR2 is FQNEAQ in the germline V gene. This CDR3 reads CASSLKRDTSRDTQYF. The CDR3 region has the DNA TGTGCCAGCAGCTTAAAGAGGGACACCTCCCGAGATACGCAGTATTTT. The entire variable domain, with the rest obtained from reference TRBV7-8 and TRBJ2-3, is as follows: GAGVSQSPRYKVAKRGQDVALRCDPISGHVSLFWYQQALGQGPEFLTYFQNEAQLDKSGLPSDRFFAERPEGSVSTLKIQRTQQEDSAVYLCASSLKRDTSRDTQYFGPGTRLTVL.

The V gene is TRBV7-2, the J gene TRBJ2-1, with unresolved D. Trimming took 7 bases from V and 6 from J, leaving 7 bases between them. The length of the CDR3 is 11 residues. Germline V gene data show CDR1 as SGHTA and CDR2 as FQGNSA. The CDR3 coding sequence is TGTGCCAGCACCCCCAGCAATGAGCAGTTCTTC. Its translation: CASTPSNEQFF.

This rearrangement joins TRBV29-1 to TRBJ2-7, with D hard to call. The CDR3 loop spans 11 amino acids. CDR1 and CDR2 (germline): SQVTM, ANQGSEA. V lost 0 bases to trimming and J lost 10 bases, with 10 bases between them. The CDR3 reads CSVEDSRFQYF. CDR3 bases: TGCAGCGTTGAAGACTCTCGGTTCCAGTACTTC.

The chain uses TRBV19 and TRBJ2-7; TRBD1 agrees at 9 bases. The J segment lost 2 bases and the V segment lost 6 bases, leaving 8 bases of the junction unmatched. This CDR3 is 15 amino acids long. Germline CDR1 is LNHDA and CDR2 is SQIVND (reference sequence). In DNA, the CDR3 is TGTGCCAGTAGCCCCGGGACAGGGCATCCCTACGAGCAGTACTTC. Its translation: CASSPGTGHPYEQYF.

The genes are TRBV27 and TRBJ2-1, with TRBD2 matching 9 bases. This CDR3 spans 14 amino acids. V gave up 4 bases and J gave up 3 bases; unmatched junction bases: 1. Germline V lookup: CDR1 MNHEY, CDR2 SMNVEV (reference sequence). The CDR3 is CASSSSGNYNEQFF. In nucleotides, the CDR3 is TGTGCCAGCAGTTCTAGCGGGAACTACAATGAGCAGTTCTTC.